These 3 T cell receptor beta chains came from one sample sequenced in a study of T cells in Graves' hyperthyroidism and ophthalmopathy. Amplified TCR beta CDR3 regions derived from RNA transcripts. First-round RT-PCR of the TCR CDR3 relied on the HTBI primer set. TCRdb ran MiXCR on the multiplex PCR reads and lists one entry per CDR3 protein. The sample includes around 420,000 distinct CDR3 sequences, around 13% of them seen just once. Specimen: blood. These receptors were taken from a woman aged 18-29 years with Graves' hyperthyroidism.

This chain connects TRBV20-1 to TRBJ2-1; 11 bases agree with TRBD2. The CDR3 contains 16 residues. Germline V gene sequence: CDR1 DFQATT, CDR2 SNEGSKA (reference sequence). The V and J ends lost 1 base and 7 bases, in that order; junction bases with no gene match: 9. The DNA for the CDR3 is TGCAGTGCTAGAGTGGGTAGCGGGAGGGCGGGGAATGAGCAGTTCTTC. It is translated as CSARVGSGRAGNEQFF.

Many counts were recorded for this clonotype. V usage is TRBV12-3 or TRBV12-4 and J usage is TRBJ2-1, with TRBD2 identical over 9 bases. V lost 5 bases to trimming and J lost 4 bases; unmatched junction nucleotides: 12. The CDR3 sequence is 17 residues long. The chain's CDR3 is CASSPAIAGAVYNEQFF. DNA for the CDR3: TGTGCCAGCAGTCCCGCGATAGCGGGAGCCGTGTACAATGAGCAGTTCTTC.

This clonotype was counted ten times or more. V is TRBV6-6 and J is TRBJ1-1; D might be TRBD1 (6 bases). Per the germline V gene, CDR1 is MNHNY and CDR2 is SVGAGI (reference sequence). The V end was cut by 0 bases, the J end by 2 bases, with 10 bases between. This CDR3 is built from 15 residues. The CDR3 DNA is TGTGCCAGCAGTTACTCATCAGGGGCCAACACTGAAGCTTTCTTT. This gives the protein CASSYSSGANTEAFF.